This entry lists 18 T cell receptor beta chains sequenced from one sample in a study of blood T cell repertoires in COVID-19. TCRdb's copy holds only in-frame clones and misses some; the assay was immunoSEQ multiplex PCR. The repertoire includes about 400,000 clones, around nine tenths of them detected once, and roughly 7.1% sits in the top ten. Sequencing was done on a sample of peripheral blood. These TCRs come from a woman aged 55-70 years with COVID-19, enrolled during active disease.

This clone was picked up one time. The V and J genes are TRBV27 and TRBJ2-3, with D possibly being TRBD2 (5 bases). Germline lookup yields CDR1 MNHEY and CDR2 SMNVEV (reference sequence). V lost 3 bases to trimming and J lost 13 bases, with 20 bases between them. The CDR3 runs 14 residues. The CDR3 loop reads CASSLLSGNGKEYF. CDR3 nucleotides: TGTGCCAGCAGTTTGCTATCGGGGAATGGCAAGGAGTATTTT.

This clone was picked up one time. The chain joins TRBV6-2 or TRBV6-3 to TRBJ2-2, with TRBD2 matching 7 bases. Germline values: CDR1 MNHEY, CDR2 SVGEGT. This CDR3 region has 19 residues. With 5 bases clipped from V and 5 bases from J, the junction kept 20 bases outside the gene matches. DNA of the CDR3: TGTGCCAGCAGTACCCCCGGGGAGGGAGGGTGGAGGACAACCGGGGAGCTGTTTTTT. Amino acids: CASSTPGEGGWRTTGELFF.

The chain employs TRBV30 and TRBJ1-1; D ambiguous. Germline CDR1 reads GTSNPN; CDR2 reads SVGIG (reference sequence). The CDR3 has 11 residues. Trimming cost V 4 bases and J 4 bases, with 7 bases left between them. CDR3 DNA: TGTGCCTGGACTCGGGGCACTGAAGCTTTCTTT. This encodes CAWTRGTEAFF.

The chain has TRBV19 and TRBJ2-1; 9 bases fit TRBD2. This CDR3 is 15 amino acids long. Germline-derived CDR1 and CDR2 are LNHDA and SQIVND (reference sequence). V dropped 5 bases and J dropped 3; count of bases not matched to a gene: 5. The CDR3 bases are TGTGCCAGTAGTTCCTCTAGCGGGGACTACAATGAGCAGTTCTTC. As protein: CASSSSSGDYNEQFF.

The CDR3 sequence is CASSQYGNTIYF. CDR3 bases: TGTGCCAGCAGCCAATATGGAAACACCATATATTTT. The rearrangement uses TRBV4-2 and TRBJ1-3; no clear D. The germline V gene encodes CDR1 LGHNA and CDR2 YNFKEQ. Between the trimmed V and J ends, which lost 2 bases and 3 bases, there was a span of 2 bases. The CDR3 is 12 amino acids.

This CDR3 reads CASSYGGDEQFF. CDR3 bases: TGTGCCAGCAGCTACGGGGGGGATGAGCAGTTCTTC. This chain links TRBV11-2 with TRBJ2-1, with 8 positions matching TRBD2. CDR1 is SGHAT and CDR2 is FQNNGV in the germline V gene. The CDR3 runs 12 residues. V lost 4 bases, J lost 8 bases, and 1 base stayed unmatched.

This clone appeared a single time. The chain employs TRBV27 and TRBJ1-1; D perhaps matches TRBD1 (5 bases). The CDR3 totals 14 residues. V was trimmed by 2 bases and J by 4 bases, leaving 11 bases between them. Germline-derived CDR1 and CDR2 are MNHEY and SMNVEV (reference sequence). The CDR3, as DNA: TGTGCCAGCAGTTTACAGCGGGGCGGCACTGAAGCTTTCTTT. Protein: CASSLQRGGTEAFF.

The chain has TRBV2 and TRBJ1-2; tentatively, D is TRBD1 (5 bases). Germline V gives CDR1 SNHLY, CDR2 FYNNEI. Trimming removed 5 bases at V and 8 bases at J, with 21 bases between. The CDR3 runs to 15 residues. The CDR3 spells CASSSTPTVPPGYTF. The CDR3 nucleotides are TGTGCCAGCAGTAGTACCCCGACAGTTCCCCCGGGCTACACCTTC. Complete variable domain (other parts from reference TRBV2 and TRBJ1-2): EPEVTQTPSHQVTQMGQEVILRCVPISNHLYFYWYRQILGQKVEFLVSFYNNEISEKSEIFDDQFSVERPDGSNFTLKIRSTKLEDSAMYFCASSSTPTVPPGYTFGSGTRLTVV.

The chain uses TRBV19 and TRBJ2-2; 7 bases map to TRBD1. V shed 4 bases, J shed 5 bases, and the junction held 4 bases outside the gene matches. Per the germline V gene, CDR1 is LNHDA and CDR2 is SQIVND (reference sequence). This CDR3 is built from 14 residues. CDR3 sequence reads: CASSTGTATGELFF. DNA for the CDR3: TGTGCCAGTAGTACCGGGACAGCTACCGGGGAGCTGTTTTTT.

This clone was seen only once. The chain has TRBV6-6 and TRBJ1-1, with D tentatively TRBD1 (6 bases). The CDR3 contains 13 residues. The V gene's germline CDR1 is MNHNY and CDR2 SVGAGI (reference sequence). V lost 6 bases and J 4 bases, leaving 12 bases between the germline ends. This CDR3 is CASRATGTTEAFF. CDR3 sequence (DNA): TGTGCCAGCAGGGCAACAGGGACCACTGAAGCTTTCTTT.

The CDR3 protein is CSTFGGIAYTF. DNA for the CDR3: TGCAGTACCTTCGGGGGTATCGCCTACACCTTC. This sequence joins TRBV20-1 and TRBJ1-2, with D possibly TRBD1 on 5 matching bases. Germline CDR1 and CDR2: DFQATT and SNEGSKA (reference sequence). The CDR3 has 11 amino acids. V lost 8 bases, J lost 10 bases, and 17 bases lay in between.

This chain connects TRBV5-1 to TRBJ1-1; TRBD1 is a possible D gene (5 bases). Germline V CDR1 and CDR2: SGHRS, YFSETQ. The V and J ends lost 0 bases and 4 bases respectively, with 16 bases between them. The CDR3 loop spans 16 amino acids. This CDR3 is CASSLGPLGGATEAFF. As DNA, the CDR3 is TGCGCCAGCAGCTTGGGTCCCTTGGGGGGTGCCACTGAAGCTTTCTTT.

The gene calls are TRBV10-3 and TRBJ1-1, with a possible D match to TRBD1 (6 bases). The ends were cut back, 8 bases at V and 0 bases at J, with 10 bases in the middle. The CDR3 has 13 residues. Germline-derived CDR1 and CDR2 are ENHRY and SYGVKD. CDR3 sequence (DNA): TGTGCCATCCGAAGGACAGTGAACACTGAAGCTTTCTTT. It yields the protein CAIRRTVNTEAFF.

J is TRBJ2-6 and V is TRBV19, with a weak D call TRBD1 (6 bases). From germline, CDR1 is LNHDA and CDR2 SQIVND (reference sequence). This CDR3 region has 18 residues. V dropped 5 bases and J dropped 4 bases, with 21 bases sitting between them. The CDR3, as DNA: TGTGCCAGTAGTCGTGGCAGGGGATTTGGGTCCGGGGCCAACGTCCTGACTTTC. It yields the protein CASSRGRGFGSGANVLTF.

The chain links TRBV10-1 to TRBJ1-4; D is unclear. V lost 6 bases, J lost 6 bases, and 11 bases lay in between. Germline loops: CDR1 WNHNN, CDR2 SYGVQD (reference sequence). This CDR3 contains 13 residues. This CDR3 reads CASSQDSYEKLFF. In nucleotides, the CDR3 is TGCGCCAGCAGCCAAGACTCATATGAAAAACTGTTTTTT.

V usage is TRBV18 and J usage is TRBJ1-3, with a weak D call TRBD1 (5 bases). V lost 0 bases and J 3 bases, leaving 6 bases between the germline ends. Germline values: CDR1 KGHSH, CDR2 LQKENI. The CDR3 spans 14 residues. The CDR3 DNA is TGTGCCAGCTCACCACCAGGGGTTGGAAACACCATATATTTT. Protein product: CASSPPGVGNTIYF.

The V and J genes are TRBV21-1 and TRBJ2-5; TRBD2, as called in the table, went unchecked against the DNA. TRBV21-1 corresponds to a pseudogene. There are 15 residues in the CDR3. CDR3 nucleotides: TGTGCCAGCAGCACTTACTCGGGGGGCTCAGCGACCCAGTACTTC. Its translation: CASSTYSGGSATQYF.

Details on this clone: This sample includes further DNA sequences coding for the same CDR3. The chain uses TRBV7-2 and TRBJ2-3; D remains ambiguous. CDR1 SGHTA and CDR2 FQGNSA come from the germline V gene. Trimming removed 5 bases from V and 2 bases from J, with 2 bases in between. The length of the CDR3 is 11 residues. The chain's CDR3 is CASSLTDTQYF. The CDR3 nucleotides read TGTGCCAGCAGCCTCACAGATACGCAGTATTTT.